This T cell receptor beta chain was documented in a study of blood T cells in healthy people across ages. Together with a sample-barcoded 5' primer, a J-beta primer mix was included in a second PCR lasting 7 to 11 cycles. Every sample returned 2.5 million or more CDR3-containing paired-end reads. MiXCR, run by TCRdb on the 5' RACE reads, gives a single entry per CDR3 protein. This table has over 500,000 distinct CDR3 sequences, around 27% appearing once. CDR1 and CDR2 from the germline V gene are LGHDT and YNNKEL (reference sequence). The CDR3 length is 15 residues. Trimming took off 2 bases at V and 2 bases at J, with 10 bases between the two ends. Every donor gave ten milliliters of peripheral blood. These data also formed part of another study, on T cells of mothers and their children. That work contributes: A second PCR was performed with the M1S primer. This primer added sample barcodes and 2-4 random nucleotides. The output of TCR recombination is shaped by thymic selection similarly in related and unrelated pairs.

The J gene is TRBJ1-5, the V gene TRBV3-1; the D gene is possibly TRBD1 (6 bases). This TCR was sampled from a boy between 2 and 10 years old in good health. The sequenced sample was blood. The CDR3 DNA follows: TGTGCCAGCAGCCAAAGCAGGACAGGCAATCAGCCCCAGCATTTT. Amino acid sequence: CASSQSRTGNQPQHF.